Presented here are 9 T cell receptor beta chains from one specimen sequenced in a study of early T cells in non-severe SARS-CoV-2 infection. One entry per CDR3 protein, called by TCRdb with MiXCR from the 5' RACE reads. The table records about 72,000 distinct CDR3 sequences, roughly a tenth of them present only once. This sample comprised whole blood, obtained at baseline. The receptors here all came from an adult who was a healthcare worker with PCR-confirmed SARS-CoV-2 infection or an uninfected control (not recorded which).

This clonotype was observed at least ten times. The chain combines TRBV6-5 with TRBJ2-7; 8 bases line up with TRBD2. The V gene's germline CDR1 is MNHEY and CDR2 SVGAGI. Trimming took 8 bases from V and 3 from J; bases not matched to a gene: 6. The CDR3 has 13 residues. The CDR3 spells CASGAGGHYEQYF. The CDR3 DNA sequence: TGTGCCAGCGGGGCGGGGGGTCACTACGAGCAGTACTTC.

This clonotype has a count of ten or more. The gene calls are TRBV7-2 and TRBJ2-2, with D unclear. V shed 5 bases and J shed 5 bases, with 15 bases lying between them. CDR3 length: 15 amino acids. Per germline, CDR1 SGHTA and CDR2 FQGNSA. The chain's CDR3 is CASSPTRVTTGELFF. CDR3 nucleotides: TGTGCCAGCAGCCCGACGCGAGTGACAACCGGGGAGCTGTTTTTT.

This clonotype was seen a handful of times. The chain has TRBV10-2 and TRBJ1-2, with D maybe TRBD1 (5 bases). Between the trimmed V and J ends, which lost 7 bases and 2 bases, there was a span of 8 bases. Germline V gives CDR1 WSHSY, CDR2 SAAADI. The CDR3 covers 12 residues. The CDR3 DNA is TGCGCCAGCATGGGGGTAAACTATGGCTACACCTTC. Its translation is CASMGVNYGYTF.

This clonotype came up many times. V usage is TRBV7-9 and J usage is TRBJ1-1, with 8 bases aligning to TRBD1. Trimming at V came to 1 base and at J to 0 bases, leaving 4 bases not matched to a gene. Germline V gives CDR1 SEHNR, CDR2 FQNEAQ (reference sequence). The CDR3 is 16 residues long. CDR3 amino acids: CASSLVGQGMNTEAFF. Written as DNA, the CDR3 is TGTGCCAGCAGCTTAGTTGGACAGGGCATGAACACTGAAGCTTTCTTT.

This chain links TRBV7-8 with TRBJ2-3; no firm D call. V shed 1 base and J shed 12 bases, with 8 bases lying between them. Germline CDR1 is SGHVS and CDR2 is FQNEAQ. The CDR3 is made up of 11 amino acids. CDR3 sequence (DNA): TGTGCCAGCAGCTTAGTGGGCTTTCAGTATTTT. Translation gives CASSLVGFQYF.

This clonotype was observed many times. The rearrangement joins TRBV27 to TRBJ2-1; a possible D gene is TRBD2 (5 bases). CDR3 length equals 13 residues. V was cut by 2 bases and J by 6 bases, with 8 bases left in between. Germline lookup yields CDR1 MNHEY and CDR2 SMNVEV (reference sequence). CDR3 sequence (DNA): TGTGCCAGCAGTTTAGGTGAGGGCAATGAGCAGTTCTTC. This translates into CASSLGEGNEQFF.

This chain links TRBV20-1 with TRBJ1-4; 7 bases are shared with TRBD1. Germline values: CDR1 DFQATT, CDR2 SNEGSKA (reference sequence). V trimming: 5 bases; J trimming: 6 bases; junction bases outside the gene matches: 6. The CDR3 has 13 residues. In DNA, the CDR3 is TGCAGTGCTCGCCGCGACAGGGATGAAAAACTGTTTTTT. Translated: CSARRDRDEKLFF.

This clonotype showed up many times. The rearrangement links TRBV19 to TRBJ2-7; TRBD2 matches 9 bases. This CDR3 contains 15 residues. The V gene's germline CDR1 is LNHDA and CDR2 SQIVND (reference sequence). V was clipped by 6 bases and J by 1 base; unmatched bases: 7. The chain's CDR3 is CASRPGSGGSYEQYF. CDR3 in DNA: TGTGCCAGTAGGCCAGGTAGCGGGGGATCCTACGAGCAGTACTTC.

V gene TRBV6-5 combines with J gene TRBJ2-1; 10 nucleotides line up with TRBD2. Germline CDR1 reads MNHEY; CDR2 reads SVGAGI. V trimming: 6 bases; J trimming: 4 bases; junction bases outside the gene matches: 12. The CDR3 sequence is 17 residues long. The CDR3 DNA reads as TGTGCCAGCAGCTCCCGCCAACTAGCGGGGAAATACAATGAGCAGTTCTTC. Translating it yields CASSSRQLAGKYNEQFF.